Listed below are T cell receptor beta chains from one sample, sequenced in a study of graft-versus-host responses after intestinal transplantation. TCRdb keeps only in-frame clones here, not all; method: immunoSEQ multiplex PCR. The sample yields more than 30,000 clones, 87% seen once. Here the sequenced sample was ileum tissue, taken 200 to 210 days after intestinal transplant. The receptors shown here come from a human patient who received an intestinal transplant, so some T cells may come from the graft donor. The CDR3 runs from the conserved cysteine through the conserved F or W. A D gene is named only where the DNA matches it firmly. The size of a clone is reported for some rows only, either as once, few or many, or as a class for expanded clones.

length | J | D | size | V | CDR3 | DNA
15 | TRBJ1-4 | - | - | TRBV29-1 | CSVGLFGLIGEKLFF | TGCAGCGTCGGCCTCTTTGGGCTGATCGGTGAAAAACTGTTTTTT
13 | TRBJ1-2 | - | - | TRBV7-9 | CASSLQLLGGYTF | TGTGCCAGCAGCTTACAACTCCTTGGGGGCTACACCTTC
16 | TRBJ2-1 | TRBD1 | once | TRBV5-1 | CASSLQGQGGHNEQFF | TGCGCCAGCAGCTTGCAGGGACAGGGGGGGCACAATGAGCAGTTCTTC
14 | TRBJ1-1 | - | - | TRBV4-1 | CASSQDGGFTEAFF | TGCGCCAGCAGCCAAGATGGTGGGTTCACTGAAGCTTTCTTT
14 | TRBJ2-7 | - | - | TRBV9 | CASSFFGASDEQYF | TGTGCCAGCAGCTTCTTTGGGGCTTCGGACGAGCAGTACTTC
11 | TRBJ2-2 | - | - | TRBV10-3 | CATTHGGELFF | TGTGCCACAACCCACGGCGGGGAGCTGTTTTTT
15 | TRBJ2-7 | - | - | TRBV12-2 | CASRLEVRTSREQYF | TGTGCAAGTCGCTTAGAGGTCAGGACTAGTCGCGAGCAGTACTTC
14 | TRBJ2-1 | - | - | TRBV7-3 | CASSFSGRVNEQFF | TGTGCCAGCAGCTTCTCAGGCAGGGTCAATGAGCAGTTCTTC
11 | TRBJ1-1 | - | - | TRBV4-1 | CASSQATEAFF | TGCGCCAGCAGCCAAGCAACTGAAGCTTTCTTT
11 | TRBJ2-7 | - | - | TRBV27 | CASSRGREQYF | TGTGCCAGCAGCAGGGGGAGGGAGCAGTACTTC
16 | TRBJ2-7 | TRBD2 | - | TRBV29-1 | CSVGIGLTSGGREQYF | TGCAGCGTTGGAATAGGCTTGACTAGCGGGGGCCGGGAGCAGTACTTC
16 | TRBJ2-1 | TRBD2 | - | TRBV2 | CAHIGASGDFYNEQFF | TGTGCCCACATCGGGGCCAGCGGGGACTTCTACAATGAGCAGTTCTTC
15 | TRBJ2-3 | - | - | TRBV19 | CASSSTPLSTDTQYF | TGTGCCAGTAGTTCCACCCCTCTTTCCACAGATACGCAGTATTTT
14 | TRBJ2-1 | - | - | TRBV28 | CASHQGRNYNEQFF | TGTGCCAGCCACCAAGGCAGGAACTACAATGAGCAGTTCTTC
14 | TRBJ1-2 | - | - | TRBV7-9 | CASSLGQGSFGYTF | TGTGCCAGCAGCTTAGGGCAGGGTTCGTTCGGCTACACCTTC
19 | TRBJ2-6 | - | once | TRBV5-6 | CASYPRRGTKFSGANVLTF | TGTGCCAGCTACCCGCGGAGGGGAACGAAATTTTCTGGGGCCAACGTCCTGACTTTC
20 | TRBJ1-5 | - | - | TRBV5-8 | CASSLEEGFNPPYSNQPQHF | TGTGCCAGCAGCTTGGAAGAGGGATTTAATCCCCCCTATAGCAATCAGCCCCAGCATTTT
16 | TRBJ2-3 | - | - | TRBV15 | CATSRDAGYSTDTQYF | TGTGCCACCAGCAGAGATGCCGGGTATAGCACAGATACGCAGTATTTT
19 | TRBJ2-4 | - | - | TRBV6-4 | CASSDSGDTRALAKNIQYF | TGTGCCAGCAGTGACTCGGGGGACACCCGGGCATTGGCCAAAAACATTCAGTACTTC
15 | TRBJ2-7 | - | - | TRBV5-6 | CASSGGGIRVNEQYF | TGTGCCAGCAGCGGGGGTGGGATACGAGTGAACGAGCAGTACTTC
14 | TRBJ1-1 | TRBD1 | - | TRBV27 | CASSPGTANTEAFF | TGTGCCAGCAGTCCTGGGACAGCGAACACTGAAGCTTTCTTT
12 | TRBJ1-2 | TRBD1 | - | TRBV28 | CASLTGAYGYTF | TGTGCCAGCCTGACAGGGGCCTATGGCTACACCTTC
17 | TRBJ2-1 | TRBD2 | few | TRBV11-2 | CASSPRSSGATYNEQFF | TGTGCCAGCAGCCCTCGAAGCAGCGGGGCCACCTACAATGAGCAGTTCTTC
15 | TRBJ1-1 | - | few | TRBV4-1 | CASSQRIGWRTEAFF | TGCGCCAGCAGCCAAAGAATCGGTTGGAGAACTGAAGCTTTCTTT
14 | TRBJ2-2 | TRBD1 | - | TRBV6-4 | CASTFPQGAGELFF | TGTGCCAGCACCTTTCCCCAGGGGGCCGGGGAGCTGTTTTTT
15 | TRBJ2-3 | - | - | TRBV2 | CASSEMAGAKDTQYF | TGTGCCAGCAGTGAAATGGCGGGTGCCAAGGATACGCAGTATTTT
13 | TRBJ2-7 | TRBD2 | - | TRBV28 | CASMASGSYEQYF | TGTGCCAGCATGGCTAGCGGGAGCTACGAGCAGTACTTC
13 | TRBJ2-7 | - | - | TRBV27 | CASSLAGPYEQYF | TGTGCCAGCAGTTTAGCAGGGCCCTACGAGCAGTACTTC
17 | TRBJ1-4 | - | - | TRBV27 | CASSLFRFGGRNEKLFF | TGTGCCAGCAGTTTATTTAGGTTTGGGGGGAGAAATGAAAAACTGTTTTTT
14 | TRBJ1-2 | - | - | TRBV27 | CASSLAGDFYGYTF | TGTGCCAGCAGTTTAGCAGGGGACTTCTATGGCTACACCTTC
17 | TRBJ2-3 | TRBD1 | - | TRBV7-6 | CASSQSVRTGETDTQYF | TGTGCCAGCAGCCAAAGCGTACGGACAGGGGAAACAGATACGCAGTATTTT
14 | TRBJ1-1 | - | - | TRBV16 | CASSRSRLEPEAFF | TGTGCCAGCAGTCGATCGAGGCTAGAACCTGAAGCTTTCTTT
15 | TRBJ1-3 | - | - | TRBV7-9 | CASSLLPAPGNTIYF | TGTGCCAGCAGCCTTCTTCCGGCCCCTGGAAACACCATATATTTT
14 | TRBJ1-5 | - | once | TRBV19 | CASKEDGGNQPQHF | TGTGCCAGTAAGGAGGATGGTGGCAATCAGCCCCAGCATTTT
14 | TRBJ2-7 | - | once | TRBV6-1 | CASSAGPTTYEQYF | TGTGCCAGCAGTGCGGGACCGACCACCTACGAGCAGTACTTC
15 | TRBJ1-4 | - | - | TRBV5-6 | CASSLMQTTNEKLFF | TGTGCCAGCAGCTTGATGCAGACAACTAATGAAAAACTGTTTTTT
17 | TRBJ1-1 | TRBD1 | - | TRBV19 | CASSMRSTGVRNTEAFF | TGTGCCAGTAGTATGCGGTCGACAGGGGTAAGAAACACTGAAGCTTTCTTT
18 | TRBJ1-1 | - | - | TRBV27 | CASSLRAGNSLLNTEAFF | TGTGCCAGCAGTTTAAGGGCAGGGAACTCCCTTTTGAACACTGAAGCTTTCTTT
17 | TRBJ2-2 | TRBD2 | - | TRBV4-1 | CASSQEMAGGVTGELFF | TGCGCCAGCAGCCAAGAAATGGCGGGAGGGGTCACCGGGGAGCTGTTTTTT
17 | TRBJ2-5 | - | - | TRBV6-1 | CASSGPLFGGPLETQYF | TGTGCCAGCAGTGGGCCCCTTTTCGGGGGGCCGTTGGAGACCCAGTACTTC
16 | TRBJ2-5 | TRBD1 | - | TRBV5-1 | CASSLGQGGFQETQYF | TGCGCCAGCAGCTTGGGACAGGGGGGGTTCCAAGAGACCCAGTACTTC
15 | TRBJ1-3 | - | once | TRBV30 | CAWSRQPNLGNTIYF | TGTGCCTGGAGTAGACAGCCAAACCTAGGAAACACCATATATTTT
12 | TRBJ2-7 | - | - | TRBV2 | CASRRASYEQYF | TGTGCCAGCAGGAGGGCTTCCTACGAGCAGTACTTC
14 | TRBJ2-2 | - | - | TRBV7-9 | CASSEPVTTGELFF | TGTGCCAGCAGCGAACCAGTGACTACCGGGGAGCTGTTTTTT
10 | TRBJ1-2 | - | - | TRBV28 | CASGTRGYTF | TGTGCCAGCGGGACTCGTGGCTACACCTTC
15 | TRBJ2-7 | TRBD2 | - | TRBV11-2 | CASSLGGGFRYEQYF | TGTGCCAGCAGCTTAGGGGGGGGGTTTCGATACGAGCAGTACTTC
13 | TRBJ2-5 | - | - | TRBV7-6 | CASSSALSETQYF | TGTGCCAGCAGCTCCGCTTTATCAGAGACCCAGTACTTC
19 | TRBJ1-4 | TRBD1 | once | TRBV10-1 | CASSEQGFPGDVGNEKLFF | TGCGCCAGCAGTGAACAGGGGTTTCCAGGGGACGTCGGGAATGAAAAACTGTTTTTT
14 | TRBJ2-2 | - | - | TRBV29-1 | CSVAGQGSTGELFF | TGCAGCGTTGCCGGTCAGGGGTCCACCGGGGAGCTGTTTTTT
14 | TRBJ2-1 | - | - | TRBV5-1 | CASSRDNNYNEQFF | TGCGCCAGCAGCCGAGACAACAACTACAATGAGCAGTTCTTC
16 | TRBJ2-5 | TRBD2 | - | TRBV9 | CASSPSGAGGVETQYF | TGTGCCAGCAGCCCCTCCGGGGCGGGAGGGGTGGAGACCCAGTACTTC
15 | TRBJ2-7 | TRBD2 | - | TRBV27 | CASTPGGVHGYEQYF | TGTGCCAGCACCCCCGGGGGGGTTCACGGCTACGAGCAGTACTTC
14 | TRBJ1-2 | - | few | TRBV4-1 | CASSPRDIPYGYTF | TGCGCCAGCAGCCCCCGGGACATCCCCTATGGCTACACCTTC
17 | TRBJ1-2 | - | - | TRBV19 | CASSISLADGANYGYTF | TGTGCCAGTAGTATTTCACTAGCGGACGGAGCTAACTATGGCTACACCTTC